These T cell receptor beta chains were read from a single sample in a study of cytomegalovirus exposure and HLA in healthy donors. Only in-frame clones appear in the TCRdb table, and some are missing; sequencing was by immunoSEQ multiplex PCR. The profile covers a few hundred thousand clones, with 65% to 90% appearing a single time and around 1.4% taken by the ten largest. The sample was PBMCs. Every receptor here comes from a girl aged 10 to 17 in good health and CMV-seronegative. The CDR3 runs from the conserved cysteine through the conserved F or W. The D gene is left open where the match is weak. Rows may omit the clone size; those that give it use once, few, many or a size class.

D	size	V	J	CDR3	DNA
NA	NA	TRBV30	TRBJ1-4	CAWRRYSNNEKLFF	TGTGCCTGGAGACGGTACAGCAATAATGAAAAACTGTTTTTT
NA	NA	TRBV5-1	TRBJ1-5	CASSPTVNSNQPQHF	TGCGCCAGCAGCCCAACAGTTAATAGCAATCAGCCCCAGCATTTT
NA	few	TRBV7-6	TRBJ1-4	CASSLVADEKLFF	TGTGCCAGCAGCTTAGTAGCGGACGAAAAACTGTTTTTT
NA	NA	TRBV6-1	TRBJ2-5	CASSVWRDQETQYF	TGTGCCAGCAGTGTGTGGCGGGACCAAGAGACCCAGTACTTC
NA	NA	TRBV7-7	TRBJ2-2	CASSLGQATGELFF	TGTGCCAGCAGCTTAGGACAAGCCACCGGGGAGCTGTTTTTT
NA	NA	TRBV7-2	TRBJ1-2	CASSLVESRRGEMTGYTF	TGTGCCAGCAGCCTAGTTGAAAGCAGGCGGGGTGAAATGACAGGCTACACCTTC
NA	NA	TRBV15	TRBJ1-2	CATSGQEVGYTF	TGTGCCACCAGCGGTCAGGAAGTTGGCTACACCTTC
NA	NA	TRBV19	TRBJ1-1	CASSPNMGRTEAFF	TGTGCCAGTAGCCCGAACATGGGGCGCACTGAAGCTTTCTTT
TRBD1	NA	TRBV30	TRBJ1-1	CAWSTGAVSRSEAFF	TGTGCCTGGTCGACAGGGGCCGTCTCTAGAAGTGAAGCTTTCTTT
TRBD1	NA	TRBV4-1	TRBJ1-2	CASSPPGQAMADGYTF	TGCGCCAGCAGCCCCCCGGGACAGGCTATGGCGGATGGCTACACCTTC
NA	NA	TRBV19	TRBJ2-4	CASSIDRTKNIQYF	TGTGCCAGTAGTATAGACAGGACCAAAAACATTCAGTACTTC
NA	NA	TRBV5-1	TRBJ2-5	CASSLVLGGSKETQYF	TGCGCCAGCAGCTTGGTTTTGGGGGGTTCTAAAGAGACCCAGTACTTC
NA	NA	TRBV5-1	TRBJ2-1	CASSRERGHEQFF	TGCGCCAGCAGCCGTGAGAGAGGCCATGAGCAGTTCTTC
TRBD1	NA	TRBV19	TRBJ2-2	CASSLRRQGKIGELFF	TGTGCCAGTAGTCTCCGACGACAGGGGAAGATCGGGGAGCTGTTTTTT
TRBD1	NA	TRBV28	TRBJ1-5	CASSSDRGSNQPQHF	TGTGCCAGCAGTTCCGACAGGGGGAGCAATCAGCCCCAGCATTTT
TRBD1	NA	TRBV12-5	TRBJ1-1	CASGFFTTGVGTEAFF	TGTGCTAGTGGTTTCTTTACTACAGGGGTGGGCACTGAAGCTTTCTTT
NA	NA	TRBV2	TRBJ1-5	CASSEGTVSYQPQHF	TGTGCCAGCAGTGAAGGTACAGTATCCTATCAGCCCCAGCATTTT
NA	NA	TRBV6-5	TRBJ2-7	CASSFSHSYEQYF	TGTGCCAGCAGTTTTTCCCACTCCTACGAGCAGTACTTC